This TCR beta chain emerged from a study of cytomegalovirus exposure and HLA in healthy donors. Assay: immunoSEQ multiplex PCR; the TCRdb copy retains only in-frame clones and omits some. The table has over 150,000 clones, about 88% seen once. This clone was detected only once. The source of this sequence is a young woman in good health and CMV-seronegative. The specimen was PBMCs.

CDR3 protein: CASKRGASGANVLTF. The CDR3 bases are TGTGCCAGCAAACGGGGAGCCTCTGGGGCCAACGTCCTGACTTTC. The rearrangement uses TRBV6-5 and TRBJ2-6, with D possibly TRBD2 on 5 matching bases. The V and J ends lost 7 bases and 0 bases respectively, with 10 bases between them. CDR1 MNHEY and CDR2 SVGAGI come from the germline V gene. This CDR3 is 15 amino acids long.